This is a list of T cell receptor beta chains from one sample in a study of cytomegalovirus exposure and HLA in healthy donors. Clones were sequenced by immunoSEQ multiplex PCR, and TCRdb holds only the in-frame ones, with some missing. The sample shows roughly 150,000 clones, about 89% of them seen only once. The sequenced material came from PBMCs. Source of these receptors: a woman between 18 and 29 years old in good health and CMV-seropositive. The CDR3 runs from the conserved cysteine through the conserved F or W. Each record gives: V gene, J gene, clone size, D gene, CDR3 protein, CDR3 DNA. D genes are given only for firm matches. The listing skips clone size in some rows; elsewhere it reads once, few, many or a size class.

V gene: TRBV9; J gene: TRBJ2-1; clone size: NA; D gene: TRBD1; CDR3 protein: CASSVQSMDRGFDNEQFF; CDR3 DNA: TGTGCCAGCAGCGTACAGTCAATGGACAGGGGGTTCGACAATGAGCAGTTCTTC
V gene: TRBV27; J gene: TRBJ2-3; clone size: NA; D gene: TRBD2; CDR3 protein: CASSLLKKGGITDTQYF; CDR3 DNA: TGTGCCAGCAGTCTCCTCAAAAAGGGAGGGATAACAGATACGCAGTATTTT
V gene: TRBV19; J gene: TRBJ1-3; clone size: NA; D gene: NA; CDR3 protein: CASSTSTVGNTIYF; CDR3 DNA: TGTGCCAGTAGTACATCGACAGTTGGAAACACCATATATTTT
V gene: TRBV11-2; J gene: TRBJ2-7; clone size: NA; D gene: TRBD2; CDR3 protein: CASSFGGDPLSYEQYF; CDR3 DNA: TGTGCCAGCAGCTTTGGGGGGGACCCACTCTCCTACGAGCAGTACTTC
V gene: TRBV19; J gene: TRBJ1-4; clone size: NA; D gene: TRBD1; CDR3 protein: CASSGTGGSNEKLFF; CDR3 DNA: TGTGCCAGTAGTGGGACAGGGGGTTCTAATGAAAAACTGTTTTTT
V gene: TRBV6-1; J gene: TRBJ2-7; clone size: NA; D gene: TRBD2; CDR3 protein: CASSAGTSDYEQYF; CDR3 DNA: TGTGCCAGCAGTGCCGGGACTAGCGATTACGAGCAGTACTTC
V gene: TRBV6-1; J gene: TRBJ1-1; clone size: NA; D gene: TRBD1; CDR3 protein: CASSEAGQGIEAFF; CDR3 DNA: TGTGCCAGCAGTGAAGCGGGACAGGGTATTGAAGCTTTCTTT
V gene: TRBV28; J gene: TRBJ2-1; clone size: NA; D gene: NA; CDR3 protein: CASSSTALSSYNEQFF; CDR3 DNA: TGTGCCAGCAGCTCGACTGCGCTGAGCTCCTACAATGAGCAGTTCTTC
V gene: TRBV19; J gene: TRBJ2-7; clone size: NA; D gene: TRBD1; CDR3 protein: CASSELTGSVYEQYF; CDR3 DNA: TGTGCCAGTAGTGAGTTGACAGGGTCGGTCTACGAGCAGTACTTC
V gene: TRBV5-4; J gene: TRBJ2-2; clone size: NA; D gene: TRBD2; CDR3 protein: CASSSARTSGTGGELFF; CDR3 DNA: TGTGCCAGCAGCTCGGCCCGGACTAGCGGGACAGGCGGGGAGCTGTTTTTT
V gene: TRBV16; J gene: TRBJ2-7; clone size: NA; D gene: NA; CDR3 protein: CASSLGGVGSEQYF; CDR3 DNA: TGTGCCAGCAGCCTCGGGGGAGTAGGCAGCGAGCAGTACTTC
V gene: TRBV11-3; J gene: TRBJ2-5; clone size: NA; D gene: NA; CDR3 protein: CASSPESRETQYF; CDR3 DNA: TGTGCCAGCAGCCCCGAGTCCCGGGAGACCCAGTACTTC
V gene: TRBV15; J gene: TRBJ2-5; clone size: NA; D gene: TRBD1; CDR3 protein: CATSRGTGRREETQYF; CDR3 DNA: TGTGCCACCAGCAGAGGGACAGGGCGGCGGGAAGAGACCCAGTACTTC
V gene: TRBV29-1; J gene: TRBJ2-5; clone size: NA; D gene: NA; CDR3 protein: CSVAGMGETQYF; CDR3 DNA: TGCAGCGTTGCGGGAATGGGAGAGACCCAGTACTTC
V gene: TRBV4-3; J gene: TRBJ2-3; clone size: NA; D gene: TRBD1; CDR3 protein: CASSQDRGTGLNF; CDR3 DNA: TGCGCCAGCAGCCAAGATAGGGGGACAGGGTTGAATTTT
V gene: TRBV11-2; J gene: TRBJ2-1; clone size: once; D gene: NA; CDR3 protein: CASSFSSRRSNNEQFF; CDR3 DNA: TGTGCCAGCAGCTTCTCTAGCCGGAGAAGTAACAATGAGCAGTTCTTC
V gene: TRBV9; J gene: TRBJ2-3; clone size: NA; D gene: TRBD2; CDR3 protein: CASSVEGLASDTQYF; CDR3 DNA: TGTGCCAGCAGCGTAGAGGGACTAGCTTCAGATACGCAGTATTTT
V gene: TRBV2; J gene: TRBJ2-3; clone size: NA; D gene: NA; CDR3 protein: CASSASEGSGDTQYF; CDR3 DNA: TGTGCCAGCAGTGCTAGCGAGGGGAGTGGAGATACGCAGTATTTT
V gene: TRBV14; J gene: TRBJ2-3; clone size: NA; D gene: TRBD1; CDR3 protein: CASSQTGGILDTQYF; CDR3 DNA: TGTGCCAGCAGCCAAACAGGGGGCATTTTAGATACGCAGTATTTT
V gene: TRBV11-2; J gene: TRBJ2-5; clone size: NA; D gene: TRBD1; CDR3 protein: CASSPHWDRDYETQYF; CDR3 DNA: TGTGCCAGCAGCCCCCACTGGGACAGGGATTATGAGACCCAGTACTTC
V gene: TRBV28; J gene: TRBJ2-3; clone size: NA; D gene: NA; CDR3 protein: CASSLGDITDTQYF; CDR3 DNA: TGTGCCAGCAGTTTGGGGGACATCACAGATACGCAGTATTTT
V gene: TRBV5-4; J gene: TRBJ2-7; clone size: NA; D gene: TRBD2; CDR3 protein: CASSFGSGNYEQYF; CDR3 DNA: TGTGCCAGCAGCTTCGGTAGCGGGAACTACGAGCAGTACTTC